The source of this TCR beta chain is a study of shared T cell receptors in the human thymus. Germline-derived CDR1 and CDR2 are LNHDA and SQIVND (reference sequence). With V trimmed by 4 bases and J by 4 bases, 11 bases remained unmatched. This CDR3 has 16 amino acids. Clones were sequenced by immunoSEQ multiplex PCR, and TCRdb holds only the in-frame ones, with some missing. The repertoire holds 500,000 to 550,000 clones, with around 78% as singletons. The data were also submitted as part of a second study, on human thymus T cells.

The source material was thymocytes. The receptor comes from a boy under three years old with a congenital heart defect. This sequence joins TRBV19 and TRBJ1-1; 8 bases align to TRBD1. CDR3 nucleotides: TGTGCCAGTAGTACTCGACAGGGGAGGGCCGTCACTGAAGCTTTCTTT. Protein: CASSTRQGRAVTEAFF.